The source of this TCR beta chain is a study of beta chain features in type 1 diabetes. Broader study findings: Patients with type 1 diabetes showed fewer VDJ junction insertions and more deletions. Cells expressing TCR highly could be over-represented by cDNA sequencing. Shorter TCRB CDR3s, moderately but significantly so, were found in Type 1 diabetes patients in all four CD4+ subsets.

The entirety of the isolated RNA underwent reverse transcription, so expressed TCRB transcripts were sequenced. Assay used: immunoSEQ multiplex PCR; TCRdb lists only in-frame clones, some missing. The table includes roughly 230,000 clones, 9% to 10% detected once. In germline, CDR1 is MNHEY, CDR2 SMNVEV (reference sequence). The length of the CDR3 is 12 residues. Trimming left V 5 bases short and J 7 bases short, with 11 bases between. For this clone: Its antigen is unknown.

The sequenced sample was naive CD4+ T cells from blood. The chain recombines TRBV27 with TRBJ1-2; no clear D gene. This clonotype was sampled from a woman in her late teens or twenties in good health. The CDR3 DNA reads TGTGCCAGCAGTCCCAGGTTCGGTGGCTACACCTTC. As protein: CASSPRFGGYTF.